This note documents a single T cell receptor (beta chain) sequence. The antigen is unknown. Clones were read by immunoSEQ multiplex PCR, and TCRdb kept only the in-frame ones, dropping some. The data contain under 750,000 clones, approximately 77% of them singletons. These data come from a study of shared clonotypes between healthy human individuals. Study background: Per-donor plates numbered three CD4 naive, three CD4 memory, two CD8 naive and one CD8 memory. General study findings and limits: Unshared clonotypes carried lower generation probabilities than those common to all four donors.

The sequence came from a woman under 40 in good health. Material for sequencing was memory CD4+ T cells sorted from blood. Subset: CD45RA-negative fraction.

The CDR3 nucleotides are TGTGCCAGCAGCCAAGTGACTGAGCAGTTCTTC. Its protein is CASSQVTEQFF. The V gene is TRBV4-2, the J gene TRBJ2-1; D is ambiguous. Looked up from germline, CDR1 is LGHNA and CDR2 is YNFKEQ. The ends were cut back, 1 base at V and 9 bases at J, with 4 bases in the middle. The CDR3 length is 11 residues.